This TCR beta chain was identified in a study of tumor-infiltrating lymphocytes in primary liver carcinoma. Co-extracting RNA and DNA was done with roughly 17-34 mg of unsorted bulk tissue as input. Every tumor sample had over 85% viable tumor cells. There are 17 residues in the CDR3. Germline V gives CDR1 SGHAT, CDR2 FQNNGV. A single count supports this clonotype. A read error may account for a junction end that differs from germline. TCR beta cDNA was reverse-transcribed from around 0.55 ug of total RNA. The reaction used a constant-region primer and ProtoScript II reverse transcriptase. Three nested multiplex PCR rounds of slightly modified ARM-PCR generated TCR beta libraries. It was with TRBV1-TRBV30 forward primers and a C-beta reverse primer that the first two PCR rounds were run, at approximately 10 cycles each. TCRdb reprocessed the multiplex PCR reads via MiXCR and lists one record per CDR3 protein. The table lists 70,000 to 75,000 distinct CDR3 sequences, 55% to 75% of them singletons, with 28% in the top ten.

The receptor's source is a man aged 35-49 years with primary liver carcinoma and hepatitis B virus infection. The sequencing input was liver tumor tissue from sampling region 4. The sample's subset: tumor region T4, right-lateral pole. The V call is TRBV11-2, the J call TRBJ2-2; 8 bases map to TRBD1. In DNA form, the CDR3 reads TGTGCCAGCAGCTTTGATCAGGACAGGGTCGGCACCGGGGACCTGTTTTTC. Its protein product is CASSFDQDRVGTGDLFF.